A single T cell receptor (beta chain) is shown here with its context. Its target is not known. The source of the sample is a study of T cells expressing NK-cell markers. Study-wide context: Beta-chain profiling covered CD3+CD56+NKG2C+, CD3+CD56+NKG2C- and CD3+CD56-NKG2C+ sorted subsets. HCMV seropositivity characterized seven of the eight sequenced donors, and seronegativity one. General study points: These clonotypes additionally ranked first within the CD3+CD56-NKG2C+ fraction of a handful of donors.

TCRdb re-called the 5' RACE reads, yielding one record per CDR3 amino acid sequence without DNA. Across a few hundred thousand distinct CDR3 sequences, the top ten clones capture approximately 0.39% of the sample. CDR3 length: 15 residues. Looked up from germline, CDR1 is DFQATT and CDR2 is SNEGSKA (reference sequence). This sequence originates from a man aged 18 to 29 in good health. The sequenced material came from blood T cells: a sorted CD56 or NKG2C T cell subset, CD4+ or CD8+ T cells, or bulk PBMC T cells (not recorded which). This chain connects TRBV20-1 to TRBJ1-1; TCRdb returns TRBD1, unconfirmable since there is no DNA. CDR3: CSARDPEGGAPEAFF.